The clone carrying this T cell receptor (beta chain) is labeled as medium-sized. Its antigen is not identified. A library made for alpha chains picked up this beta chain off target, so its size means little. The sample originates from a study of spatial heterogeneity in lung cancer. One entry per CDR3 protein, called by TCRdb with MiXCR from the 5' RACE reads. The table has about 20,000 distinct CDR3 sequences, around 6.4% seen once; the top ten hold about a tenth. General observations from the study: Higher tumor mutation counts went along with higher counts of expanded intratumoral alpha and beta TCRs.

Noted time point: sample taken at primary tumor resection. In germline, CDR1 is SGHVS, CDR2 FQNEAQ. The ends were cut back, 1 base at V and 3 bases at J, with 19 bases in the middle. The CDR3 sequence is 17 residues long. This sequence originates from a female donor with early-stage non-small cell lung cancer. This sequence joins TRBV7-8 and TRBJ2-7; a possible D gene is TRBD1 (5 bases). The input for sequencing was lung tumor tissue, taken at surgery. CDR3 sequence reads: CASSLVPFQGENYEQYF. For the CDR3, the DNA is TGTGCCAGCAGCTTAGTCCCATTCCAGGGTGAGAACTACGAGCAGTACTTC.